One TCR beta chain is described in this entry. Its antigen is undetermined. This record belongs to a study of CD8+ T cells in alopecia areata. Treatment defined: oral pan-JAK inhibitor, 5-10 mg twice daily. Alopecia areata patients provided lesional scalp punch biopsies and peripheral blood. Following RNA extraction, reverse transcription yielded cDNA that acted as the sequencing template. Method: immunoSEQ multiplex PCR; TCRdb's copy keeps in-frame clones and lacks some. Of some 4,000 clones in the sample, roughly 71% were seen once. General study findings and limits: Compared with normal scalp, lesional scalp had higher clonality and more expanded CD8+ clones.

CDR1 and CDR2 (germline): MNHNS, SASEGT. The CDR3 is made up of 13 amino acids. With V trimmed by 10 bases and J by 4 bases, 6 bases remained unmatched. The TCR comes from a human donor with alopecia areata. This chain connects TRBV6-1 to TRBJ2-2, with 7 bases aligning to TRBD1. The material was skin, obtained at week 24, from a patient treated with tofacitinib. The DNA of the CDR3 is TGTGCCACCTTTCCAGGGGGCACCGGGGAGCTGTTTTTT. Amino acids: CATFPGGTGELFF.